Detailed here is one T cell receptor beta chain. This sample stems from a study of cytomegalovirus exposure and HLA in healthy donors. The table came from immunoSEQ multiplex PCR; TCRdb's copy has only in-frame clones and leaves some out. The sample yields about 360,000 clones, roughly 89% seen once. CDR3 length: 16 residues. Germline-derived CDR1 and CDR2 are SGHRS and YFSETQ. V lost 6 bases and J lost 0, with 17 bases in between. Sample: PBMCs. The clonotype originates from a woman under 30 in good health and CMV-seronegative. The J gene is TRBJ2-3, the V gene TRBV5-1, with D possibly TRBD2 on 5 matching bases. The CDR3 sequence: CASTLSGSPSTDTQYF. The CDR3 DNA follows: TGCGCCAGCACCCTCTCGGGATCCCCTAGCACAGATACGCAGTATTTT. Together with reference TRBV5-1 and TRBJ2-3, the CDR3 gives the full variable domain: KAGVTQTPRYLIKTRGQQVTLSCSPISGHRSVSWYQQTPGQGLQFLFEYFSETQRNKGNFPGRFSGRQFSNSRSEMNVSTLELGDSALYLCASTLSGSPSTDTQYFGPGTRLTVL.